A single sample is the source of the 26 T cell receptor beta chains below, sequenced in a study of cytomegalovirus exposure and HLA in healthy donors. The PCR had 60 Vbeta and 13 Jbeta primers. Produced via immunoSEQ multiplex PCR; TCRdb's table is partial and in-frame only. Of roughly 130,000 clones in the sample, 75% to 90% were seen once. Sequencing was done on a sample of PBMCs. The receptors shown here come from a man in his forties in good health and CMV-seronegative.

The CDR3 loop reads CASSFFGGSDQPQHF. The CDR3 DNA reads as TGTGCCAGCAGTTTCTTCGGGGGATCTGATCAGCCCCAGCATTTT. This chain links TRBV28 with TRBJ1-5; weak D call: TRBD1 (5 bases). The CDR3 runs to 15 residues. With 3 bases removed from V and 5 bases from J, the gap between germline ends came to 14 bases. Germline V gene sequence: CDR1 MDHEN, CDR2 SYDVKM. The full variable domain, in which reference TRBV28 and TRBJ1-5 provide the parts outside the CDR3, is DVKVTQSSRYLVKRTGEKVFLECVQDMDHENMFWYRQDPGLGLRLIYFSYDVKMKEKGDIPEGYSVSREKKERFSLILESASTNQTSMYLCASSFFGGSDQPQHFGDGTRLSIL.

The chain joins TRBV13 to TRBJ2-1; 8 bases are a match to TRBD2. The CDR3 extends over 15 amino acids. Germline V gene lookup returns CDR1 PRHDT and CDR2 FYEKMQ (reference sequence). Trimming took 1 base from V and 6 from J; bases not matched to a gene: 5. The chain's CDR3 is CASSLDGRGGNEQFF. The DNA of the CDR3 is TGTGCCAGCAGCTTAGACGGGAGGGGGGGCAATGAGCAGTTCTTC.

The chain links TRBV19 to TRBJ1-5, with a tentative D call TRBD1 (6 bases). The V end was cut by 5 bases, the J end by 13 bases, with 18 bases between. Looked up from germline, CDR1 is LNHDA and CDR2 is SQIVND (reference sequence). The CDR3 covers 13 residues. In DNA form, the CDR3 reads TGTGCCAGTAGTGCTGGGGGCCAGTTTGTTCAGCATTTT. It encodes CASSAGGQFVQHF.

This clone was detected only a few times. The gene calls are TRBV5-6 and TRBJ2-5; TRBD2 aligns across 10 bases. The CDR3 spans 14 residues. Per germline, CDR1 SGHDT and CDR2 YYEEEE. V dropped 6 bases and J dropped 2; count of bases not matched to a gene: 4. The CDR3 sequence is CASILAGEQETQYF. Here the CDR3 DNA reads TGTGCCAGCATCCTAGCGGGGGAGCAAGAGACCCAGTACTTC.

This chain connects TRBV5-1 to TRBJ2-5; D perhaps matches TRBD2 (5 bases). The DNA end lines up better with TRBJ2-7; the J call may be wrong. This CDR3 has 14 amino acids. CDR1 SGHRS and CDR2 YFSETQ come from the germline V gene. The CDR3 here is CASSLDGDSYEQYF. CDR3 bases: TGCGCCAGCAGCTTGGACGGGGACTCCTACGAGCAGTACTTC.

The chain has TRBV28 and TRBJ1-2, with TRBD1 matching over 8 bases. The CDR3 runs 14 residues. The germline gives CDR1 MDHEN, CDR2 SYDVKM. J lost 5 bases, V lost 7 bases, and 9 bases had no gene match. CDR3 sequence (DNA): TGTGCCAGCACCAACGGACAGGGACAGTATGGCTACACCTTC. Translation gives CASTNGQGQYGYTF.

This clone was observed once. The rearrangement links TRBV28 to TRBJ2-1; 12 nucleotides agree with TRBD1. CDR3 length: 15 residues. Looked up from germline, CDR1 is MDHEN and CDR2 is SYDVKM. The V and J ends lost 5 bases and 5 bases, in that order; junction bases with no gene match: 4. The CDR3 spells CASSPRDRGHNEQFF. CDR3 in DNA: TGTGCCAGCAGTCCCCGGGACAGGGGGCACAATGAGCAGTTCTTC.

This clone was counted a few times. The gene calls are TRBV30 and TRBJ2-5, with D tentatively TRBD2 (6 bases). Germline assignment: CDR1 GTSNPN and CDR2 SVGIG (reference sequence). This CDR3 region has 13 residues. Trimming pared 3 bases from V and 2 bases from J, leaving 10 bases between. DNA of the CDR3: TGTGCCTGGAGCCGACTAGTTCAAGAGACCCAGTACTTC. Translation: CAWSRLVQETQYF.

V and J are TRBV18 and TRBJ1-5, with 11 bases that match TRBD1. V was pared by 3 bases and J by 1 base, with 2 bases of the junction left unmatched. Germline V gives CDR1 KGHSH, CDR2 LQKENI. This CDR3 is 16 amino acids long. The CDR3 here is CASSPGQGGSNQPQHF. The DNA for the CDR3 is TGTGCCAGCTCACCGGGACAGGGGGGCAGCAATCAGCCCCAGCATTTT.

CDR3 coding DNA: TGTGCCAGTAGTATTGGACCGCCTAGCTCCTTAACGGCTGGGGCCAACGTCCTGACTTTC. Protein: CASSIGPPSSLTAGANVLTF. The chain couples TRBV19 to TRBJ2-6; D perhaps matches TRBD2 (5 bases). Trimming cost V 3 bases and J 2 bases, with 23 bases left between them. There are 20 residues in the CDR3. Germline V gene lookup returns CDR1 LNHDA and CDR2 SQIVND (reference sequence).

This chain connects TRBV7-6 to TRBJ1-2; D not resolved. This CDR3 comprises 12 residues. V was pared by 5 bases and J by 5 bases, with 9 bases between. From germline, CDR1 is SGHVS and CDR2 FNYEAQ. CDR3 nucleotide sequence: TGTGCCAGCAGCCTCAATCAGTATGGCTACACCTTC. It codes for CASSLNQYGYTF.

This clone showed up just a few times. Other DNA variants within this sample encode the same CDR3. The J gene is TRBJ2-7, the V gene TRBV28; 8 bases match TRBD1. This CDR3 region has 13 residues. V was pared by 4 bases and J by 3 bases, with 2 bases of the junction left unmatched. CDR1 and CDR2 (germline): MDHEN, SYDVKM. The DNA for the CDR3 is TGTGCCAGCAGTTCAGGACAGGGCTACGAGCAGTACTTC. Its protein product is CASSSGQGYEQYF.

The chain uses TRBV18 and TRBJ2-5, with TRBD2 matching over 9 bases. J lost 2 bases, V lost 5 bases, and 3 bases had no gene match. This CDR3 is 14 amino acids long. Germline V gene lookup returns CDR1 KGHSH and CDR2 LQKENI. CDR3 sequence (DNA): TGTGCCAGCTCAATAGCGGGGGAACAAGAGACCCAGTACTTC. It is translated as CASSIAGEQETQYF.

The chain combines TRBV28 with TRBJ1-5; a possible D gene is TRBD1 (5 bases). V lost 1 base to trimming and J lost 8 bases, with 12 bases between them. CDR3 length equals 14 residues. Germline V gene sequence: CDR1 MDHEN, CDR2 SYDVKM. This chain's CDR3 is CASSLSVEGKPQHF. The DNA of the CDR3 is TGTGCCAGCAGTTTATCCGTGGAGGGGAAGCCCCAGCATTTT.

A remark on this clone: No conserved phenylalanine or tryptophan is present at the end of the CDR3, so a read error is the likely explanation. Because the CDR3's place on the DNA is in doubt, the DNA is left out and the CDR3 is given as listed by TCRdb. The chain employs TRBV5-4 and TRBJ1-4; TRBD1 is taken as the D call from the table, unchecked against the DNA. The CDR3 has 13 amino acids, counting both end residues. Germline CDR1 is SGHNT and CDR2 is YYREEE (reference sequence). This CDR3 is CASSSDPGQNLFV.

The rearrangement links TRBV5-5 to TRBJ2-7; 10 nucleotides match TRBD2. This CDR3 is built from 15 residues. The germline V gene encodes CDR1 SGHKS and CDR2 YYEKEE (reference sequence). V dropped 4 bases and J dropped 4; count of bases not matched to a gene: 8. The CDR3 DNA sequence: TGTGCCAGCAGCGTGGCAACTAGCGGGACTTACGAGCAGTACTTC. Protein sequence: CASSVATSGTYEQYF.

The chain recombines TRBV7-6 with TRBJ2-2, with TRBD1 matching 10 bases. Germline-derived CDR1 and CDR2 are SGHVS and FNYEAQ. The CDR3 length is 18 residues. After removal of 4 bases from V and 3 bases from J, the junction contained 11 bases not matched to a gene. DNA for the CDR3: TGTGCCAGCAGCTCGACGTTGGACAGGGGGAGGTACACCGGGGAGCTGTTTTTT. Its protein product is CASSSTLDRGRYTGELFF.

Only a few counts were recorded for this clone. V is TRBV27 and J is TRBJ2-5; 11 positions agree with TRBD2. The germline V gene encodes CDR1 MNHEY and CDR2 SMNVEV (reference sequence). Trimming took 6 bases from V and 2 from J; bases not matched to a gene: 5. CDR3 size: 15 residues. CDR3 in amino acids: CASRRLAGKQETQYF. In nucleotides, the CDR3 is TGTGCCAGCAGGAGACTAGCGGGAAAACAAGAGACCCAGTACTTC.

The CDR3 region has the DNA TGTGCCAGCAGCTTATCACTAGCGGATAAAGAGACCCAGTACTTC. It translates to CASSLSLADKETQYF. The chain uses TRBV7-9 and TRBJ2-5, with TRBD2 matching 8 bases. Per the germline V gene, CDR1 is SEHNR and CDR2 is FQNEAQ (reference sequence). V dropped 2 bases and J dropped 3; count of bases not matched to a gene: 5. This CDR3 has 15 amino acids. Based on the CDR3 plus reference TRBV7-9 and TRBJ2-5, the full variable domain is DTGVSQNPRHKITKRGQNVTFRCDPISEHNRLYWYRQTLGQGPEFLTYFQNEAQLEKSRLLSDRFSAERPKGSFSTLEIQRTEQGDSAMYLCASSLSLADKETQYFGPGTRLLVL.

The chain recombines TRBV25-1 with TRBJ2-5, with TRBD1 matching 11 bases. Germline loops: CDR1 MGHDK, CDR2 SYGVNS. This CDR3 is built from 16 residues. Germline trimming cut 1 base from V and 4 bases from J; bases unmatched to any gene: 5. The CDR3: CASSELGTGGGETQYF. CDR3 sequence (DNA): TGTGCCAGCAGTGAATTAGGGACAGGGGGGGGAGAGACCCAGTACTTC.

The chain employs TRBV6-5 and TRBJ2-3; no reliable D call. V lost 0 bases and J lost 0, with 7 bases in between. CDR1 and CDR2 from the germline V gene are MNHEY and SVGAGI. This CDR3 comprises 15 residues. The CDR3 DNA reads as TGTGCCAGCAGTTACTCGAAAGCTAGCACAGATACGCAGTATTTT. It yields the protein CASSYSKASTDTQYF.

This chain uses TRBV4-2 with TRBJ2-2, with D possibly being TRBD1 (6 bases). V lost 1 base to trimming and J lost 0 bases, with 9 bases between them. Germline CDR1 is LGHNA and CDR2 is YNFKEQ. This CDR3 comprises 16 residues. The CDR3: CASSQVTGANTGELFF. In nucleotides, the CDR3 is TGTGCCAGCAGCCAAGTGACAGGAGCGAACACCGGGGAGCTGTTTTTT.

A word on this clone: Other DNA sequences in this sample translate to the same CDR3. The chain is built from TRBV28 and TRBJ2-7; TRBD1 aligns across 9 bases. From germline, CDR1 is MDHEN and CDR2 SYDVKM. The V gene end was trimmed by 4 bases and the J gene end by 4 bases; junction bases not matched to a gene: 5. The length of the CDR3 is 14 residues. This chain's CDR3 is CASSSGQGGYEQYF. DNA for the CDR3: TGTGCCAGCAGTTCGGGACAGGGAGGTTACGAGCAGTACTTC.

This clone appeared once. The CDR3 region is CASSYGTRGETQYF. For the CDR3, the DNA is TGTGCCAGCAGCTACGGGACTAGGGGTGAGACCCAGTACTTC. The chain has TRBV5-4 and TRBJ2-5; TRBD2 aligns across 8 bases. Trimming removed 3 bases from V and 5 bases from J; junction bases left unmatched: 6. The CDR3 is 14 amino acids. Germline V CDR1 and CDR2: SGHNT, YYREEE (reference sequence).

V usage is TRBV5-1 and J usage is TRBJ1-6; D is uncertain. Germline CDR1 SGHRS, CDR2 YFSETQ. The CDR3 is 15 amino acids. The ends were cut back, 4 bases at V and 10 bases at J, with 18 bases in the middle. The CDR3 sequence is CASSDQESYTSPLHF. CDR3 DNA: TGCGCCAGCAGCGATCAGGAAAGTTACACCTCACCCCTCCACTTT.

V gene TRBV5-1 combines with J gene TRBJ2-3; D is possibly TRBD2 (5 bases). The CDR3 is 15 amino acids. Trimming removed 2 bases from V and 2 bases from J, with 12 bases in between. The V gene's germline CDR1 is SGHRS and CDR2 YFSETQ. The chain's CDR3 is CASSFPRGTTDTQYF. CDR3 in DNA: TGCGCCAGCAGCTTTCCCCGGGGTACCACAGATACGCAGTATTTT.